The 28 T cell receptor beta chains given below trace back to one sample, sequenced in a study of naive and memory T cell subsets. A UMI-containing oligonucleotide was joined by 3' ligation to the TCR cDNA template. Amplification of ligated cDNA took four PCR rounds with SP2 and nested alpha and beta constant primers. TCRdb independently ran MiXCR on the 5' RACE reads; one entry per CDR3 protein. The sample contains 55,000 to 65,000 distinct CDR3 sequences, more than 6% of which appear only once. The receptors here all came from a female donor in good health.

The sample holds a few counts of this clonotype. The chain recombines TRBV6-5 with TRBJ2-7, with D uncertain. Germline V lookup: CDR1 MNHEY, CDR2 SVGAGI. The CDR3 runs 14 residues. The V and J ends lost 5 bases and 0 bases respectively, with 11 bases between them. CDR3 bases: TGTGCCAGCAGTCCTGGTGTAGGCTCCTACGAGCAGTACTTC. The encoded protein is CASSPGVGSYEQYF.

This clonotype has only a few counts. This chain joins TRBV7-2 and TRBJ1-5; D remains ambiguous. Germline CDR1 SGHTA, CDR2 FQGNSA. This CDR3 comprises 13 residues. Trimming removed 5 bases at V and 5 bases at J, with 10 bases between. The CDR3 spells CASSPMRYQPQHF. CDR3 DNA: TGTGCCAGCAGCCCTATGCGGTATCAGCCCCAGCATTTT. Drawing the rest from reference TRBV7-2 and TRBJ1-5, the complete variable domain is GAGVSQSPSNKVTEKGKDVELRCDPISGHTALYWYRQSLGQGLEFLIYFQGNSAPDKSGLPSDRFSAERTGGSVSTLTIQRTQQEDSAVYLCASSPMRYQPQHFGDGTRLSIL.

This clonotype was counted ten times or more. The V and J genes are TRBV6-6 and TRBJ1-5, with D maybe TRBD1 (5 bases). Germline lookup yields CDR1 MNHNY and CDR2 SVGAGI (reference sequence). This CDR3 is built from 14 residues. V was cut by 6 bases and J by 3 bases, with 12 bases left in between. The CDR3 is CASRQENPNQPQHF. In nucleotides, the CDR3 is TGTGCCAGCAGACAGGAAAACCCCAATCAGCCCCAGCATTTT.

This rearrangement joins TRBV28 to TRBJ2-7, with TRBD1 matching 7 bases. CDR1 is MDHEN, CDR2 SYDVKM, per germline. The V and J ends lost 4 bases and 4 bases, in that order; junction bases with no gene match: 13. The CDR3 is 16 residues long. The CDR3 here is CASSSPGQPKAYEQYF. In DNA form, the CDR3 reads TGTGCCAGCAGTTCCCCGGGACAGCCTAAGGCTTACGAGCAGTACTTC.

This clonotype was recorded at least ten times. This sequence joins TRBV27 and TRBJ2-7, with 8 bases that match TRBD2. The CDR3 is 12 amino acids. In germline, CDR1 is MNHEY, CDR2 SMNVEV (reference sequence). V gave up 3 bases and J gave up 8 bases; unmatched junction bases: 3. CDR3 nucleotide sequence: TGTGCCAGCAGTTTTAGCGGGATCAAGCAGTACTTC. Its protein is CASSFSGIKQYF.

This clonotype appeared many times. The genes are TRBV10-3 and TRBJ2-7, with 12 bases aligning to TRBD2. V dropped 8 bases and J dropped 4; count of bases not matched to a gene: 6. Germline V gene lookup returns CDR1 ENHRY and CDR2 SYGVKD. The CDR3 covers 14 residues. The CDR3 loop reads CAIAASGRGYEQYF. The CDR3 coding sequence is TGTGCCATCGCGGCTAGCGGGAGGGGATACGAGCAGTACTTC.

This clonotype was found a few times. The J gene is TRBJ2-1, the V gene TRBV7-9, with D perhaps being TRBD1 or TRBD2 (5 bases each). The CDR3 is 15 residues long. The germline gives CDR1 SEHNR, CDR2 FQNEAQ (reference sequence). With 5 bases removed from V and 5 bases from J, the gap between germline ends came to 16 bases. The CDR3 DNA sequence: TGTGCCAGCAGCCATGGGACCCGACGAAACAATGAGCAGTTCTTC. Its protein is CASSHGTRRNNEQFF. Together with reference TRBV7-9 and TRBJ2-1, the CDR3 gives the full variable domain: DTGVSQNPRHKITKRGQNVTFRCDPISEHNRLYWYRQTLGQGPEFLTYFQNEAQLEKSRLLSDRFSAERPKGSFSTLEIQRTEQGDSAMYLCASSHGTRRNNEQFFGPGTRLTVL.

This clonotype was recorded many times. The V gene is TRBV29-1, the J gene TRBJ2-1; 12 bases align to TRBD2. The germline CDR1 and CDR2 sequences are SQVTM and ANQGSEA. The CDR3 runs to 18 residues. Germline trimming cut 6 bases from V and 8 bases from J; bases unmatched to any gene: 20. The CDR3 DNA is TGCAGCGTCGGAGATCGGACTAGCGGGACCCTCGCAATCTATGAGCAGTTCTTC. This sequence encodes CSVGDRTSGTLAIYEQFF.

The chain recombines TRBV5-5 with TRBJ2-3; D is unclear. This CDR3 is built from 16 residues. CDR1 and CDR2 (germline): SGHKS, YYEKEE (reference sequence). V was trimmed by 2 bases and J by 0 bases, leaving 13 bases between them. In DNA form, the CDR3 reads TGTGCCAGCAGCTTCGTCGACGGAATTAGCACAGATACGCAGTATTTT. Translating gives CASSFVDGISTDTQYF.

This clonotype has at least ten counts. The junction differs from germline at one of its ends, possibly a read error. The chain links TRBV7-7 to TRBJ2-3; D uncertain. Per the germline V gene, CDR1 is SSHAT and CDR2 is FNYEAQ (reference sequence). The CDR3 has 14 amino acids. CDR3 protein: CASSLSSTTDTQYF. CDR3 nucleotides: TGTGCTAGCAGCTTAAGTTCCACCACAGATACGCAGTATTTT.

This clonotype has at least ten counts. This chain links TRBV18 with TRBJ2-7, with D maybe TRBD2 (5 bases). The germline V gene encodes CDR1 KGHSH and CDR2 LQKENI. V was cut by 2 bases and J by 4 bases, with 18 bases left in between. There are 16 residues in the CDR3. This chain's CDR3 is CASSPGPAGPGYEQYF. Here the CDR3 DNA reads TGTGCCAGCTCACCAGGACCCGCGGGTCCGGGTTACGAGCAGTACTTC.

In its sample, this clonotype was seen a few times. V gene TRBV5-1 combines with J gene TRBJ1-1, with a possible D match to TRBD1 (6 bases). V was cut by 0 bases and J by 4 bases, with 10 bases left in between. The CDR3 totals 14 residues. CDR1 and CDR2 (germline): SGHRS, YFSETQ. CDR3 protein: CASSLEGGFTEAFF. CDR3 bases: TGCGCCAGCAGCTTGGAAGGGGGATTCACTGAAGCTTTCTTT.

The V gene is TRBV28, the J gene TRBJ2-7; maybe TRBD2 (5 bases). The V gene lost 8 bases and the J gene lost 0 bases, with 23 bases spanning the gap. The germline V gene has CDR1 MDHEN and CDR2 SYDVKM. This CDR3 has 17 residues. The CDR3 is CASGAARGAAVSYEQYF. In DNA, the CDR3 is TGTGCCAGCGGAGCTGCCCGGGGAGCGGCTGTCTCCTACGAGCAGTACTTC.

This clonotype turned up a few times. The gene calls are TRBV20-1 and TRBJ2-7, with 10 bases aligning to TRBD2. The V gene end was trimmed by 6 bases and the J gene end by 4 bases; junction bases not matched to a gene: 9. CDR3 length equals 14 residues. CDR1 is DFQATT, CDR2 SNEGSKA, per germline (reference sequence). CDR3 coding DNA: TGCAGTGCCACTAGGACTAGCGGTGATTACGAGCAGTACTTC. It is translated as CSATRTSGDYEQYF.

The chain recombines TRBV19 with TRBJ1-4; D gene ambiguous. The ends were cut back, 7 bases at V and 5 bases at J, with 11 bases in the middle. This CDR3 has 13 amino acids. Germline-derived CDR1 and CDR2 are LNHDA and SQIVND (reference sequence). For the CDR3, the DNA is TGTGCCAGTACCCCCACAAGGAATGAAAAACTGTTTTTT. This gives the protein CASTPTRNEKLFF.

Written as DNA, the CDR3 is TGCAGCGTTGACCGGGGAAGCTATGGCTACACCTTC. Translating gives CSVDRGSYGYTF. V usage is TRBV29-1 and J usage is TRBJ1-2; D unclear. CDR1 and CDR2 from the germline V gene are SQVTM and ANQGSEA. V shed 3 bases and J shed 4 bases, with 9 bases lying between them. The CDR3 extends over 12 amino acids.

At least ten counts were recorded for this clonotype. V is TRBV25-1 and J is TRBJ1-2, with D tentatively TRBD1 (5 bases). This CDR3 has 13 amino acids. CDR1 and CDR2 (germline): MGHDK, SYGVNS. With 3 bases removed from V and 4 bases from J, the gap between germline ends came to 9 bases. CDR3 coding DNA: TGTGCCAGCAGTGAGACTGGGGCCTATGGCTACACCTTC. It yields the protein CASSETGAYGYTF.

Ten or more counts support this clonotype. The rearrangement uses TRBV28 and TRBJ1-5; D perhaps matches TRBD1 (6 bases). V shed 7 bases and J shed 0 bases, with 19 bases lying between them. CDR3 length equals 17 residues. The V gene's germline CDR1 is MDHEN and CDR2 SYDVKM. The CDR3 nucleotides read TGTGCCAGCACCCTAGAGTGGGGGCAGTCTAGCAATCAGCCCCAGCATTTT. This gives the protein CASTLEWGQSSNQPQHF.

This clonotype came up a few times. The V call is TRBV20-1, the J call TRBJ2-4; D remains unclear. Deletions cut 8 bases from V and 2 bases from J, with 13 bases between. The CDR3 is 13 amino acids. Germline V gives CDR1 DFQATT, CDR2 SNEGSKA (reference sequence). CDR3 DNA: TGCAGTTCGGGCGAGACAACCAAAAACATTCAGTACTTC. Protein: CSSGETTKNIQYF.

This clonotype has just a few counts. The rearrangement links TRBV5-1 to TRBJ2-2; D may be TRBD1 (6 bases). CDR3 length: 15 residues. CDR1 SGHRS and CDR2 YFSETQ come from the germline V gene. Trimming removed 4 bases from V and 7 bases from J, with 17 bases in between. Written as DNA, the CDR3 is TGCGCCAGCAGCCTCTACCAGGGGTCTGACGGGGAGCTGTTTTTT. It codes for CASSLYQGSDGELFF.

The V and J genes are TRBV6-1 and TRBJ2-1; D gene ambiguous. V was clipped by 2 bases and J by 6 bases, with 5 bases between them. The CDR3 has 12 residues. From germline, CDR1 is MNHNS and CDR2 SASEGT. The CDR3 reads CASSEIVNEQFF. The CDR3 DNA follows: TGTGCCAGCAGTGAAATAGTCAATGAGCAGTTCTTC.

The chain uses TRBV27 and TRBJ2-5; 8 bases map to TRBD1. The CDR3 loop spans 15 amino acids. Germline CDR1 reads MNHEY; CDR2 reads SMNVEV (reference sequence). With 1 base clipped from V and 5 bases from J, the junction kept 6 bases outside the gene matches. The CDR3 nucleotides read TGTGCCAGCAGTTTATGGTGGACAGGGAAGGAGACCCAGTACTTC. Its translation is CASSLWWTGKETQYF.

This clonotype was found many times. The rearrangement uses TRBV4-2 and TRBJ1-1; D is unclear. Trimming left V 6 bases short and J 0 bases short, with 11 bases between. This CDR3 is built from 14 residues. Germline CDR1 and CDR2: LGHNA and YNFKEQ. This chain's CDR3 is CASSRSDMNTEAFF. In DNA form, the CDR3 reads TGTGCCAGCAGTAGATCAGATATGAACACTGAAGCTTTCTTT.

V usage is TRBV7-3 and J usage is TRBJ1-1; TRBD1 matches 7 bases. V gave up 6 bases and J gave up 3 bases; unmatched junction bases: 4. The germline gives CDR1 SGHTA, CDR2 FQGTGA. The CDR3 consists of 13 residues. The CDR3 nucleotides read TGTGCCAGCAGACGACAGGGAGACACTGAAGCTTTCTTT. Translation: CASRRQGDTEAFF.

This clonotype was detected many times. The chain has TRBV28 and TRBJ1-5; D is unclear. This CDR3 is 11 amino acids long. The germline V and J ends were trimmed by 5 bases and 2 bases, with 1 base remaining between them. Germline V gives CDR1 MDHEN, CDR2 SYDVKM. CDR3 protein: CASSRNQPQHF. The CDR3 bases are TGTGCCAGCAGTCGCAATCAGCCCCAGCATTTT.

This clonotype was observed many times. Here the CDR3 reads CAITRGSGNTIYF. The CDR3 coding sequence is TGTGCCATCACCAGGGGGTCTGGAAACACCATATATTTT. The chain has TRBV10-3 and TRBJ1-3; TRBD1 agrees at 7 bases. Germline V gene sequence: CDR1 ENHRY, CDR2 SYGVKD. The CDR3 length is 13 residues. Trimming at V came to 7 bases and at J to 1 base, leaving 1 base not matched to a gene.

This clonotype was seen at least ten times. The rearrangement links TRBV14 to TRBJ2-1, with TRBD1 matching 10 bases. V lost 4 bases to trimming and J lost 9 bases; unmatched junction nucleotides: 9. The CDR3 spans 15 residues. Germline-derived CDR1 and CDR2 are SGHDN and FVKESK. The CDR3 DNA is TGTGCCAGCAGCCTCAGGACAGGGGGAGTGTTTGAGCAGTTCTTC. Translation gives CASSLRTGGVFEQFF.

The chain combines TRBV12-3 or TRBV12-4 with TRBJ1-2; D gene uncertain. The CDR3 extends over 14 amino acids. The V and J ends lost 2 bases and 6 bases respectively, with 13 bases between them. CDR3 in amino acids: CASSLMGRGHGYTF. In DNA, the CDR3 is TGTGCCAGCAGTTTAATGGGCAGAGGCCATGGCTACACCTTC.